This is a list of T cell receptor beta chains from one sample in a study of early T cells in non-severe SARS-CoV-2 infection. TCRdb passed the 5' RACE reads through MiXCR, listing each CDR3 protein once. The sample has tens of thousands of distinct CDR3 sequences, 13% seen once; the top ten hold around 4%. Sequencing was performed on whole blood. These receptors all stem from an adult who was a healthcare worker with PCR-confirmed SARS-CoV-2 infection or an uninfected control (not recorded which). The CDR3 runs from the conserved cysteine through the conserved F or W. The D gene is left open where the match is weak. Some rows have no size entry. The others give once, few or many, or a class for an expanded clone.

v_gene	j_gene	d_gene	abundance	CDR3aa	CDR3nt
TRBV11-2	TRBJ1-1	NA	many	CASSLRGSNTEAFF	TGTGCCAGCAGCTTACGCGGGTCGAACACTGAAGCTTTCTTT
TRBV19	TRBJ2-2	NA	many	CASTDRKSNTGELFF	TGTGCCAGTACCGACAGGAAATCGAACACCGGGGAGCTGTTTTTT
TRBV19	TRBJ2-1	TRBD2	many	CASSDAGGPYNEQFF	TGTGCCAGTAGTGATGCGGGGGGGCCCTACAATGAGCAGTTCTTC
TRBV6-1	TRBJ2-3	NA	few	CASSEDRWGTDTQYF	TGTGCCAGCAGTGAAGACAGGTGGGGGACAGATACGCAGTATTTT
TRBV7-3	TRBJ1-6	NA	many	CASSAAGGYNSPLHF	TGTGCCAGCAGCGCCGCGGGAGGGTATAATTCACCCCTCCACTTT
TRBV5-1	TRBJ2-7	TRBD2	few	CASSLLTSGGFYEQYF	TGCGCCAGCAGCCTCTTGACTAGCGGGGGATTCTACGAGCAGTACTTC
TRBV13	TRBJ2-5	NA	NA	CASSPPVGTTQETQYF	TGTGCCAGCAGCCCACCTGTCGGGACAACTCAAGAGACCCAGTACTTC
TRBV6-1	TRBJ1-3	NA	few	CASSEAYRRNTIYF	TGTGCCAGCAGTGAAGCCTATCGGAGAAACACCATATATTTT
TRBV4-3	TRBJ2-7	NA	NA	CASSQDSENEQYF	TGCGCCAGCAGCCAAGATTCGGAAAACGAGCAGTACTTC
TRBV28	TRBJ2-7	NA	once	CASSLTVYEQYF	TGTGCCAGCAGTCTGACAGTCTACGAGCAGTACTTC
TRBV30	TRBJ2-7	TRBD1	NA	CAWSSTGGYEQYF	TGTGCCTGGAGTTCAACAGGGGGCTACGAGCAGTACTTC
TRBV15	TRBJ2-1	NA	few	CATSRDRGRIDEQFF	TGTGCCACCAGCAGAGATAGGGGCAGGATAGATGAGCAGTTCTTC
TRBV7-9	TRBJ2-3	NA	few	CASRGTQGFGLDTQYF	TGTGCCAGCAGGGGGACGCAGGGATTCGGTTTAGATACGCAGTATTTT
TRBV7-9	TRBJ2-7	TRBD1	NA	CASSRTGYGSYEQYF	TGTGCCAGCAGCCGGACAGGGTATGGTTCCTACGAGCAGTACTTC
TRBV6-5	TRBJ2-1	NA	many	CASIGGGGGEQFF	TGTGCCAGCATAGGGGGAGGAGGAGGTGAGCAGTTCTTC
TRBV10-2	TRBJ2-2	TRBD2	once	CACRPGGANTGELFF	TGCGCCTGCAGGCCCGGGGGGGCGAACACCGGGGAGCTGTTTTTT
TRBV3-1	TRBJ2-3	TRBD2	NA	CASSLQIVAGRTDTQYF	TGTGCCAGCAGCCTTCAGATCGTAGCGGGGCGCACAGATACGCAGTATTTT
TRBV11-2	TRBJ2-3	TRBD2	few	CASSTSPLAGGSDTQYF	TGTGCCAGCAGCACCAGCCCACTAGCGGGGGGGTCGGATACGCAGTATTTT
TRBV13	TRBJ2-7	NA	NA	CASSLLGGGEQYF	TGTGCCAGCAGCTTATTGGGGGGCGGCGAGCAGTACTTC
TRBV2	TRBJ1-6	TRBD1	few	CASSEAGGTGSSYNSPLHF	TGTGCCAGCAGTGAAGCCGGGGGGACAGGTAGCTCCTATAATTCACCCCTCCACTTT
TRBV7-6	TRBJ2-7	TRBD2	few	CASSPQTSGGYEQYF	TGTGCCAGCAGCCCCCAGACTAGCGGGGGCTACGAGCAGTACTTC
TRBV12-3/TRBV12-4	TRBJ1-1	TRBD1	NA	CASSSGQGAEAFF	TGTGCCAGCAGTTCCGGACAGGGTGCTGAAGCTTTCTTT
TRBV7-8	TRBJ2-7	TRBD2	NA	CASSSPAGGPYEQYF	TGTGCCAGCAGCTCCCCGGCGGGGGGGCCGTACGAGCAGTACTTC
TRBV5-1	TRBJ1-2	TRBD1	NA	CASSRDSTLANYGYTF	TGCGCCAGCAGCCGGGACAGCACCCTTGCTAACTATGGCTACACCTTC
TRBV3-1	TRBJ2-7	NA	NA	CASSQDPDYEQYF	TGTGCCAGCAGCCAAGACCCGGACTACGAGCAGTACTTC
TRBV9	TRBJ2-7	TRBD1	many	CASSVGGQPYYEQYF	TGTGCCAGCAGCGTAGGGGGACAGCCTTACTACGAGCAGTACTTC
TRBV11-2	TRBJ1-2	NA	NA	CASSAYRVLGYGYTF	TGTGCCAGTAGCGCCTACAGGGTCTTAGGGTATGGCTACACCTTC
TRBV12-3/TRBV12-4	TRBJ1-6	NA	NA	CASSVTGSPLHF	TGTGCCAGCAGCGTAACAGGATCACCCCTCCACTTT
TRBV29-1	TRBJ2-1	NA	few	CSVEMGATKQFF	TGCAGCGTTGAGATGGGGGCAACCAAGCAGTTCTTC
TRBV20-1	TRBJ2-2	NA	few	CSARGHRNTGELFF	TGCAGTGCTAGAGGGCACAGGAACACCGGGGAGCTGTTTTTT
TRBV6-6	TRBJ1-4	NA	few	CASSYSTRESEKLFF	TGTGCCAGCAGTTACTCGACCAGGGAGTCTGAAAAACTGTTTTTT
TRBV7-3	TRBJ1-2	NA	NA	CASSAVSEPYGYTF	TGTGCCAGCAGCGCAGTCAGCGAACCCTATGGCTACACCTTC
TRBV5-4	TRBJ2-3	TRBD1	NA	CASSLSRQGSKDTQYF	TGTGCCAGCAGCTTGAGTAGACAGGGGAGTAAAGATACGCAGTATTTT
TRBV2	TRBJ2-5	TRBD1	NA	CATTRGQWETQYF	TGTGCCACTACCCGGGGACAGTGGGAGACCCAGTACTTC
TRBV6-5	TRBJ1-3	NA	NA	CASSYRPPPGNTIYF	TGTGCCAGCAGTTACAGACCCCCGCCTGGAAACACCATATATTTT
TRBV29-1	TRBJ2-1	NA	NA	CSVEDAGRNEQFF	TGCAGCGTTGAAGACGCGGGGCGCAATGAGCAGTTCTTC
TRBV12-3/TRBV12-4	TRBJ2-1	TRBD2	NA	CASRPGLAGVAEQFF	TGTGCCAGCAGGCCGGGACTAGCGGGGGTAGCTGAGCAGTTCTTC
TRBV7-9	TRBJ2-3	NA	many	CASQVISTDTQYF	TGTGCCAGCCAGGTGATTAGCACAGATACGCAGTATTTT
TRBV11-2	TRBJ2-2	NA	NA	CASSSQKGLLTGELFF	TGTGCCAGCAGCTCTCAGAAAGGACTCCTCACCGGGGAGCTGTTTTTT
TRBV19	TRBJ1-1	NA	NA	CASSVDTYTEAFF	TGTGCCAGTAGTGTTGACACTTACACTGAAGCTTTCTTT
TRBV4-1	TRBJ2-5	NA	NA	CASSLSGAGTPTETQYF	TGCGCCAGCAGCCTATCAGGAGCCGGGACGCCGACAGAGACCCAGTACTTC
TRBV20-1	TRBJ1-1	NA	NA	CSARVLGGGTEAFF	TGCAGTGCTAGAGTGCTGGGGGGAGGCACTGAAGCTTTCTTT
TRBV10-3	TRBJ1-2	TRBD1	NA	CAISQGGGYTF	TGTGCCATTTCACAGGGGGGCGGCTACACCTTC
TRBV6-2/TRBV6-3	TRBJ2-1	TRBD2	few	CASSYSRGLAIYNEQFF	TGTGCCAGCAGTTACTCGAGGGGACTAGCGATTTACAATGAGCAGTTCTTC
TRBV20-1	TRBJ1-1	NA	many	CSASRSQRREAFF	TGCAGTGCTAGTCGGTCCCAAAGGCGTGAAGCTTTCTTT
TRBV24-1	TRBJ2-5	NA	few	CATSDLNQETQYF	TGTGCCACCAGTGATTTGAACCAAGAGACCCAGTACTTC
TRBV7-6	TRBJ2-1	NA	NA	CASSQRPGQIYNEQFF	TGTGCCAGCAGCCAACGACCTGGACAAATCTACAATGAGCAGTTCTTC
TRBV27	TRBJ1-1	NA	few	CASSLTGFDTEAFF	TGTGCCAGCAGCTTGACAGGTTTTGACACTGAAGCTTTCTTT